Listed here is a single T cell receptor beta chain. This specimen comes from a study of blood T cell repertoires in COVID-19. Study in general: There were acute and convalescent COVID-19 samples, and they came from the United States, Italy and Spain. PBMCs, B-cell-depleted T cells, or T cells provided the cDNA or gDNA that made up the material.

The authors' processing: Researchers report that nucleated cell counts were estimated from reference gene primer amplification. Sequencing was performed with immunoSEQ multiplex PCR; in TCRdb, only in-frame clones are kept and a portion is missing. V and J calls and clone size follow that table, whereas D and trimming were derived from the DNA. The table has 120,000 or so clones, roughly 86% seen once. V trimming: 1 base; J trimming: 3 bases; junction bases outside the gene matches: 6. The CDR3 contains 16 residues. Germline V CDR1 and CDR2: SGDLS, YYNGEE. The TCR sequence derives from a woman in her sixties with acute or convalescent COVID-19. This rearrangement joins TRBV9 to TRBJ2-2, with TRBD2 matching 7 bases. Sequencing was performed on peripheral blood. The CDR3 region is CASSVHPAGDTGELFF. The CDR3 DNA reads TGTGCCAGCAGCGTACATCCCGCGGGAGACACCGGGGAGCTGTTTTTT.